This TCR beta chain emerged from a study of shared clonotypes between healthy human individuals. Whole-study results and caveats: Non-shared clonotypes had lower generation probabilities than clonotypes shared by all four sorted-subset donors.

CDR3 size: 15 residues. Trimming pared 1 base from V and 4 bases from J, leaving 15 bases between. In germline, CDR1 is SGHDT, CDR2 YYEEEE. Into CD45RA+ naive and CD45RA-negative memory subsets, the CD4+ cells were split. Repertoires were generated with immunoSEQ multiplex PCR, while TCRdb's copy carries only in-frame clones and drops some. The sample records 1.6 million or so clones, less than 99% being singletons. Comment on this clone: The antigen is undetermined.

This rearrangement joins TRBV5-6 to TRBJ2-7; the D gene is possibly TRBD1 (5 bases). Sequencing was carried out using naive CD4+ T cells sorted from blood. The subset was: CD45RA+ positively selected. The TCR sequence derives from a man aged 30 to 39 in good health. The CDR3, as DNA: TGTGCCAGCAGCTTGAGTTTCCGACAGACATACGAGCAGTACTTC. It codes for CASSLSFRQTYEQYF.